One and the same sample provided the 32 T cell receptor beta chains below, sequenced in a study of spatial heterogeneity in lung cancer. TCRdb called the 5' RACE reads again in MiXCR, with one record for every CDR3 protein. The sample shows more than 80,000 distinct CDR3 sequences, approximately 12% of them seen only once. The time point denotes: sample taken at primary tumor resection. Sequencing was performed on PBMCs, taken at surgery. These receptors were obtained from a male donor with early-stage non-small cell lung cancer.

This clonotype was seen only a few times. V gene TRBV7-8 combines with J gene TRBJ1-5; 7 bases align to TRBD1. The CDR3 is 15 residues long. V lost 3 bases and J lost 4; bases outside the gene matches: 6. Per the germline V gene, CDR1 is SGHVS and CDR2 is FQNEAQ. The CDR3 DNA reads TGTGCCAGCAGCTTTCTTGGACAGGCGAATCAGCCCCAGCATTTT. It specifies CASSFLGQANQPQHF.

The J gene is TRBJ2-3, the V gene TRBV24-1, with 7 nucleotides matching TRBD1. Germline V CDR1 and CDR2: KGHDR, SFDVKD. The CDR3 is made up of 16 amino acids. The J segment lost 5 bases and the V segment lost 3 bases, leaving 10 bases of the junction unmatched. The CDR3 region has the DNA TGTGCCACCAGTGATGCCGGGACAGAAACTTTAGATACGCAGTATTTT. This sequence encodes CATSDAGTETLDTQYF.

This clonotype was detected a few times. V usage is TRBV7-9 and J usage is TRBJ2-3; TRBD2 aligns across 16 bases. CDR1 and CDR2 from the germline V gene are SEHNR and FQNEAQ (reference sequence). The trim removed 2 bases at V and 4 bases at J, leaving 3 bases unmatched. The CDR3 consists of 17 residues. CDR3 residues: CASSLLGLAGGSDTQYF. For the CDR3, the DNA is TGTGCCAGCAGCTTATTGGGACTAGCGGGAGGGTCAGATACGCAGTATTTT.

This chain joins TRBV19 and TRBJ1-5, with D tentatively TRBD1 (5 bases). The V end lost 3 bases, the J end lost 5 bases, and 14 bases lay between the germline ends. CDR1 and CDR2 from the germline V gene are LNHDA and SQIVND (reference sequence). This CDR3 is built from 15 residues. Here the CDR3 reads CASSINRQGDQPQHF. CDR3 DNA sequence: TGTGCCAGTAGTATTAACCGACAAGGGGATCAGCCCCAGCATTTT.

The V gene is TRBV20-1, the J gene TRBJ2-7, with TRBD2 matching over 10 bases. The CDR3 extends over 11 amino acids. Germline CDR1 and CDR2: DFQATT and SNEGSKA (reference sequence). Here the CDR3 reads CRPSGSYEQYF. CDR3 sequence (DNA): TGCCGCCCTAGCGGGAGTTACGAGCAGTACTTC.

This clonotype was counted only a few times. The chain carries TRBV15 and TRBJ1-5; possible D gene TRBD1, 5 bases. V lost 7 bases, J lost 5 bases, and 24 bases lay in between. The CDR3 sequence is 17 residues long. Germline values: CDR1 LNHNV, CDR2 YYDKDF (reference sequence). The CDR3 loop reads CATTTPGRVQSDQPQHF. The DNA for the CDR3 is TGTGCCACCACCACCCCAGGGAGGGTACAGTCGGATCAGCCCCAGCATTTT.

The gene calls are TRBV29-1 and TRBJ2-3, with 8 bases matching TRBD1. J was trimmed by 4 bases and V by 7 bases; bases with no gene match: 7. Germline V gene sequence: CDR1 SQVTM, CDR2 ANQGSEA. The CDR3 sequence is 13 residues long. The DNA for the CDR3 is TGCAGCGCCAGGGGGCGAGGCCCAGATACGCAGTATTTT. Its translation is CSARGRGPDTQYF.

The V and J genes are TRBV28 and TRBJ2-7, with 10 bases that match TRBD2. In germline, CDR1 is MDHEN, CDR2 SYDVKM. Germline trimming cut 3 bases from V and 3 bases from J; bases unmatched to any gene: 5. There are 15 residues in the CDR3. CDR3 DNA sequence: TGTGCCAGCAGTTTCTTACTAGCGGGGAACTACGAGCAGTACTTC. This translates into CASSFLLAGNYEQYF.

The CDR3 reads CASSGLRGATDTQYF. CDR3 DNA sequence: TGTGCCAGCAGTGGTCTCAGGGGCGCAACAGATACGCAGTATTTT. This sequence joins TRBV6-1 and TRBJ2-3, with a weak D call TRBD1 (6 bases). The CDR3 spans 15 residues. The V end lost 4 bases, the J end lost 3 bases, and 14 bases lay between the germline ends. Germline CDR1 MNHNS, CDR2 SASEGT.

J is TRBJ1-3 and V is TRBV6-6; TRBD1 is a possible D gene (5 bases). The CDR3 is 14 amino acids. CDR1 is MNHNY and CDR2 is SVGAGI in the germline V gene (reference sequence). Trimming removed 7 bases at V and 5 bases at J, with 15 bases between. CDR3 residues: CASTGSRDRNTIYF. The CDR3 DNA reads as TGTGCCAGCACTGGGAGCAGGGACCGAAACACCATATATTTT.

This clonotype was seen repeatedly, ten times or more. In nucleotides, the CDR3 is TGTGCCATCAGTGAGCCCGGGACATACTACAATGAGCAGTTCTTC. Residues: CAISEPGTYYNEQFF. V gene TRBV10-3 combines with J gene TRBJ2-1; maybe TRBD1 (6 bases). Trimming pared 2 bases from V and 3 bases from J, leaving 11 bases between. Germline assignment: CDR1 ENHRY and CDR2 SYGVKD. The CDR3 runs 15 residues.

This clonotype appeared a few times. The V and J genes are TRBV6-6 and TRBJ1-4, with D possibly being TRBD1 (5 bases). Germline V gene sequence: CDR1 MNHNY, CDR2 SVGAGI (reference sequence). CDR3 length equals 14 residues. Deletions cut 6 bases from V and 4 bases from J, with 12 bases between. As DNA, the CDR3 is TGTGCCAGCAGCCTGGGGACCCGTAATGAAAAACTGTTTTTT. As protein: CASSLGTRNEKLFF.

The chain uses TRBV20-1 and TRBJ2-7; 7 nucleotides align to TRBD1. Trimming took 2 bases from V and 2 from J; bases not matched to a gene: 9. This CDR3 has 15 amino acids. Looked up from germline, CDR1 is DFQATT and CDR2 is SNEGSKA (reference sequence). The CDR3 DNA sequence: TGCAGTGCTAGAAAGACAGGGCTCAATGCCTACGAGCAGTACTTC. As protein: CSARKTGLNAYEQYF.

This clonotype was seen a few times. V is TRBV20-1 and J is TRBJ1-1; no firm D call. Germline-derived CDR1 and CDR2 are DFQATT and SNEGSKA (reference sequence). There are 14 residues in the CDR3. V lost 3 bases and J 3 bases, leaving 14 bases between the germline ends. CDR3 region: CSARVLGLHTEAFF. The CDR3 nucleotides read TGCAGTGCTAGGGTTTTGGGCCTACACACTGAAGCTTTCTTT.

The genes are TRBV20-1 and TRBJ2-1; 10 bases fit TRBD2. Per the germline V gene, CDR1 is DFQATT and CDR2 is SNEGSKA (reference sequence). This CDR3 comprises 14 residues. V shed 6 bases, J shed 7 bases, and the junction held 9 bases outside the gene matches. CDR3 protein: CSAAPSGRSNEQFF. The CDR3 DNA sequence: TGCAGTGCAGCACCTAGCGGGAGATCGAATGAGCAGTTCTTC.

The gene calls are TRBV7-2 and TRBJ2-7; no reliable D call. CDR1 is SGHTA, CDR2 FQGNSA, per germline. This CDR3 is built from 11 residues. V shed 1 base and J shed 10 bases, with 8 bases lying between them. CDR3 protein: CASSLEANQYF. CDR3 coding DNA: TGTGCCAGCAGCTTAGAGGCAAATCAGTACTTC.

This clonotype was counted between two and nine times. The V and J genes are TRBV7-6 and TRBJ1-5; tentative D call: TRBD1 (6 bases). Trimming cost V 5 bases and J 5 bases, with 19 bases left between them. The CDR3 contains 16 residues. Germline assignment: CDR1 SGHVS and CDR2 FNYEAQ. This CDR3 is CASSLRGGGSHQPQHF. The CDR3 bases are TGTGCCAGCAGCCTCAGGGGTGGAGGCTCACATCAGCCCCAGCATTTT.

This chain connects TRBV27 to TRBJ2-2; D is unclear. The ends were cut back, 2 bases at V and 1 base at J, with 11 bases in the middle. There are 16 residues in the CDR3. Per germline, CDR1 MNHEY and CDR2 SMNVEV (reference sequence). The CDR3 here is CASSLVASGNTGELFF. DNA for the CDR3: TGTGCCAGCAGTTTAGTGGCCTCCGGGAACACCGGGGAGCTGTTTTTT.

This clonotype appeared a few times. The chain employs TRBV11-2 and TRBJ2-5, with a possible D match to TRBD2 (5 bases). The ends were cut back, 1 base at V and 7 bases at J, with 10 bases in the middle. The germline V gene has CDR1 SGHAT and CDR2 FQNNGV. The CDR3 length is 13 residues. This CDR3 is CASSLARDGTQYF. In DNA form, the CDR3 reads TGTGCCAGCAGCTTAGCGAGGGATGGGACCCAGTACTTC. Looking up the rest from reference TRBV11-2 and TRBJ2-5 gives the full variable domain: EAGVAQSPRYKIIEKRQSVAFWCNPISGHATLYWYQQILGQGPKLLIQFQNNGVVDDSQLPKDRFSAERLKGVDSTLKIQPAKLEDSAVYLCASSLARDGTQYFGPGTRLLVL.

This clonotype was picked up a small number of times. The chain carries TRBV29-1 and TRBJ2-7; D unclear. Trimming took 4 bases from V and 6 from J, leaving 13 bases between them. The CDR3 runs to 12 residues. Germline values: CDR1 SQVTM, CDR2 ANQGSEA. CDR3 loop: CSVGDFRLEQYF. The DNA of the CDR3 is TGCAGCGTTGGAGATTTCAGGCTCGAGCAGTACTTC.

This chain joins TRBV5-1 and TRBJ2-1; possible D gene TRBD1, 5 bases. In germline, CDR1 is SGHRS, CDR2 YFSETQ. The CDR3 loop spans 13 amino acids. Trimming removed 1 base at V and 6 bases at J, with 8 bases between. CDR3 amino acids: CASSLPGPNEQFF. CDR3 DNA sequence: TGCGCCAGCAGCTTGCCAGGGCCCAATGAGCAGTTCTTC.

The V call is TRBV12-3 or TRBV12-4, the J call TRBJ2-3, with D perhaps TRBD2 (5 bases). CDR3 length: 17 residues. With 7 bases removed from V and 2 bases from J, the gap between germline ends came to 22 bases. CDR3 protein: CASNLSGRRGYTDTQYF. The CDR3 DNA sequence: TGTGCCAGCAACTTATCCGGCCGGCGCGGGTACACAGATACGCAGTATTTT.

This clonotype appeared a few times. The rearrangement links TRBV6-6 to TRBJ1-5; D uncertain. CDR1 and CDR2 from the germline V gene are MNHNY and SVGAGI (reference sequence). This CDR3 spans 13 amino acids. V lost 2 bases and J 6 bases, leaving 8 bases between the germline ends. For the CDR3, the DNA is TGTGCCAGCAGTTACCCACACGGTCAGCCCCAGCATTTT. It is translated as CASSYPHGQPQHF.

The chain links TRBV30 to TRBJ1-5; 10 nucleotides agree with TRBD1. Trimming at V came to 5 bases and at J to 5 bases, leaving 3 bases not matched to a gene. CDR1 is GTSNPN and CDR2 is SVGIG in the germline V gene (reference sequence). The CDR3 length is 13 residues. The CDR3 loop is CAWDRGRDQPQHF. In DNA form, the CDR3 reads TGTGCCTGGGACAGGGGGCGCGATCAGCCCCAGCATTTT.

This clonotype was observed a few times. The chain is built from TRBV18 and TRBJ2-3; D remains unclear. Germline CDR1 and CDR2: KGHSH and LQKENI. The CDR3 runs to 13 residues. Between the trimmed V and J ends, which lost 2 bases and 2 bases, there was a span of 5 bases. This CDR3 reads CASSPMSTDTQYF. The CDR3 bases are TGTGCCAGCTCACCAATGTCCACAGATACGCAGTATTTT.

The rearrangement links TRBV6-6 to TRBJ2-7, with D perhaps TRBD1 (6 bases). Trimming pared 5 bases from V and 0 bases from J, leaving 11 bases between. The CDR3 has 14 amino acids. Looked up from germline, CDR1 is MNHNY and CDR2 is SVGAGI (reference sequence). In DNA, the CDR3 is TGTGCCAGCAGTACACAGGGAGCCTCCTACGAGCAGTACTTC. It encodes CASSTQGASYEQYF.

J is TRBJ2-1 and V is TRBV6-5, with TRBD1 as a possible D gene (5 bases). This CDR3 is built from 17 residues. V was trimmed by 0 bases and J by 9 bases, leaving 21 bases between them. Germline V gene lookup returns CDR1 MNHEY and CDR2 SVGAGI. The DNA of the CDR3 is TGTGCCAGCAGTTACTCGAGTATTGGGGCCCTGGGTGTTGAGCAGTTCTTC. Residues: CASSYSSIGALGVEQFF.

The V and J genes are TRBV12-3 or TRBV12-4 and TRBJ2-7; TRBD2 agrees at 8 bases. V trimming: 6 bases; J trimming: 3 bases; junction bases outside the gene matches: 7. The CDR3 spans 14 residues. The CDR3 DNA follows: TGTGCCAGCAGCTTTAGCGGGGCGAACTACGAGCAGTACTTC. It translates to CASSFSGANYEQYF.

The rearrangement links TRBV29-1 to TRBJ2-2; D is possibly TRBD2 (5 bases). Germline V gives CDR1 SQVTM, CDR2 ANQGSEA. V lost 5 bases and J lost 2, with 18 bases in between. The CDR3 runs to 16 residues. In DNA, the CDR3 is TGCAGCGTTACAACTTTCGGGCGGGTAAACACCGGGGAGCTGTTTTTT. It encodes CSVTTFGRVNTGELFF.

This clonotype was recorded many times. The V gene is TRBV5-1, the J gene TRBJ2-1; 8 bases line up with TRBD2. Losses at the gene ends were 0 bases for V and 8 bases for J; bases not matched to a gene: 7. The CDR3 extends over 15 amino acids. CDR1 SGHRS and CDR2 YFSETQ come from the germline V gene. The CDR3 is CASSLGGLARDEQFF. In DNA, the CDR3 is TGCGCCAGCAGCTTGGGAGGACTAGCTCGAGATGAGCAGTTCTTC.

The chain couples TRBV11-2 to TRBJ2-7; tentatively, D is TRBD1 (6 bases). V was trimmed by 5 bases and J by 0 bases, leaving 11 bases between them. CDR1 SGHAT and CDR2 FQNNGV come from the germline V gene. The CDR3 covers 14 residues. CDR3: CASSGTPSSYEQYF. The DNA of the CDR3 is TGTGCCAGCAGCGGGACACCGAGCTCCTACGAGCAGTACTTC. The entire variable domain, with the rest obtained from reference TRBV11-2 and TRBJ2-7, is as follows: EAGVAQSPRYKIIEKRQSVAFWCNPISGHATLYWYQQILGQGPKLLIQFQNNGVVDDSQLPKDRFSAERLKGVDSTLKIQPAKLEDSAVYLCASSGTPSSYEQYFGPGTRLTVT.

This rearrangement joins TRBV20-1 to TRBJ2-3, with TRBD2 matching 9 bases. J gave up 3 bases and V 1 base, and 17 bases lay outside the gene matches. The length of the CDR3 is 19 residues. CDR1 and CDR2 (germline): DFQATT, SNEGSKA (reference sequence). The DNA of the CDR3 is TGCAGTGCTAGAGGAGGGACTAGCATCGGCCGCCGGGGAACAGATACGCAGTATTTT. Translated, it gives CSARGGTSIGRRGTDTQYF.